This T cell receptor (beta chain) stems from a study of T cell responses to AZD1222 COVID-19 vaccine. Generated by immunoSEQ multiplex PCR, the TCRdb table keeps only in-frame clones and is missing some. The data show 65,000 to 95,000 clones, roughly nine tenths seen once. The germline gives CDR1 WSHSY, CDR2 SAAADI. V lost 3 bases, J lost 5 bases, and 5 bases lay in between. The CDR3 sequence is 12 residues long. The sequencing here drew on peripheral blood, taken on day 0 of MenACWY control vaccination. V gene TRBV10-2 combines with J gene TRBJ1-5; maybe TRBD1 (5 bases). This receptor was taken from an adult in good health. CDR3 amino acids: CASSDRDQPQHF. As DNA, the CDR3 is TGCGCCAGCAGTGACAGGGATCAGCCCCAGCATTTT.